This T cell receptor beta chain was documented in a study of post-analysis software for immune sequencing data. Study details: Clinical courses comprised relapsing-remitting, secondary progressive and progressive-relapsing multiple sclerosis.

General study points: In multiple sclerosis, normalized Chao1 diversity was significantly below that of controls. Included in a set of five TRBV segments more frequent in patients than controls were TRBV5-6, TRBV5-1 and TRBV20-1.

The CDR3 covers 14 residues. With 5 bases clipped from V and 4 bases from J, the junction kept 3 bases outside the gene matches. Per the germline V gene, CDR1 is ENHRY and CDR2 is SYGVKD. Turning to this clonotype: Antigen: not known.

cDNA libraries of TCR beta carried unique molecular identifiers. The source material, about 0.9 to 11 million T cells, gave rise to 500,000 or so cDNA molecules. One entry per CDR3 protein results from TCRdb running MiXCR on the PCR reads. The repertoire holds roughly 580,000 distinct CDR3 sequences, with 44% as singletons. What was sequenced was blood. This clonotype originated in a girl between 10 and 17 years old with multiple sclerosis. The chain employs TRBV10-3 and TRBJ2-7, with 12 bases that match TRBD2. The CDR3 DNA reads as TGTGCCATCAGTTCGACTAGCGGGAGTTACGAGCAGTACTTC. Protein sequence: CAISSTSGSYEQYF.